This TCR beta chain was observed in a study of blood T cell repertoires in COVID-19. The authors' processing: Estimation of nucleated cell counts was performed using reference gene primer amplification. This table comes from immunoSEQ multiplex PCR, and its TCRdb copy is limited to in-frame clones, with some not included. V and J calls plus clone size are reproduced from that table; the DNA served to infer D and trimming. The data hold about 90,000 clones, with about 84% observed a single time. Germline V gene data show CDR1 as SGHNT and CDR2 as YYREEE (reference sequence). The CDR3 extends over 12 residues, inclusive of both ends. As regards this clone: The missing conserved phenylalanine or tryptophan at the end of this CDR3 makes a read error likely. No DNA is shown, since the ends of the CDR3 on it are uncertain; the CDR3 is the one TCRdb lists.

This receptor was taken from a man older than 75 with active or convalescent COVID-19. The rearrangement joins TRBV5-4 to TRBJ1-1; the table's D call of TRBD1 was not tested on the DNA. The sequencing sample was made of peripheral blood. CDR3 amino acids: CASSLDWAAVDL.